A single TCR beta chain is shown here with its context. Its antigen is unidentified. This CDR3 has 14 amino acids. From germline, CDR1 is SGHKS and CDR2 YYEKEE (reference sequence). The V gene lost 3 bases and the J gene lost 7 bases, with 13 bases spanning the gap. Assay: immunoSEQ multiplex PCR; the TCRdb copy retains only in-frame clones and omits some. The table includes some 12,000 clones, about 66% detected once. This specimen belongs to a study of CD4+ T cells in melanoma. Study results and limitations: CD8+ T cell, macrophage and B cell function reportedly correlated with neoantigen-specific CD4+ T cells.

Sequencing was done on a sample of cells from a culture (not recorded whether cultured in vitro). The TCR sequence derives from a human donor with melanoma. V usage is TRBV5-5 and J usage is TRBJ2-2, with D possibly matching TRBD1 (6 bases). DNA for the CDR3: TGTGCCAGCAGCTCGTACAGGGAAAACGGGGAGCTGTTTTTT. Amino acids: CASSSYRENGELFF.